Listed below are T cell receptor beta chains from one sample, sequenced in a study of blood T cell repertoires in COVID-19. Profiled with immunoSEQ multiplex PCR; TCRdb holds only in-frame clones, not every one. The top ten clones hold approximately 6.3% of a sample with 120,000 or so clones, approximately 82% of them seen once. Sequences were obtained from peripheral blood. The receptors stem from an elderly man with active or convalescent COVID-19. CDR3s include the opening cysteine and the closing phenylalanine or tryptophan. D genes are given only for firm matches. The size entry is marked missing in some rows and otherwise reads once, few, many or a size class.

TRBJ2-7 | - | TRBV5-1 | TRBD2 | TGCGCCAGCTCGCCTTCTCAGGGGACTAGCGAGCAGTACTTC | CASSPSQGTSEQYF
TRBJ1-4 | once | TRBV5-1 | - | TGCGCCAGCAGCTTGGGAGGGAGTAATGAAAAACTGTTTTTT | CASSLGGSNEKLFF
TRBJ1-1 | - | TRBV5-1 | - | TGCGCCAGCAGCTCAGGACGGGGAATGAACACTGAAGCTTTCTTT | CASSSGRGMNTEAFF
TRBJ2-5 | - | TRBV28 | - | TGTGCCAGCAGACCAAATCGGGAGACCCAGTACTTC | CASRPNRETQYF
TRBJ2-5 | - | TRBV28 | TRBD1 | TGTGCCAGCAGTCCGGGACAGGTAGTGGAGACCCAGTACTTC | CASSPGQVVETQYF
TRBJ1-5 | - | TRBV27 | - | TGTGCCAGCAGTTTTGAGGGGGTCACTCAGCCCCAGCATTTT | CASSFEGVTQPQHF
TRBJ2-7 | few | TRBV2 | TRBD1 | TGTGCCAGCGGAGGACAGGGGGCCTTCGAGCAGTACTTC | CASGGQGAFEQYF
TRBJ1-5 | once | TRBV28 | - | TGTGCCAGCAGTCCTGGGAGGAATCAGCCCCAGCATTTT | CASSPGRNQPQHF
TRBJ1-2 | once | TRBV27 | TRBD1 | TGTGCCAGCAGTTCAGCACAGGGGGTAAGCGGCTACACCTTC | CASSSAQGVSGYTF
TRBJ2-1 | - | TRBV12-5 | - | TGTGCTAGTGGTTTGGTACAGTACAATGAGCAGTTCTTC | CASGLVQYNEQFF
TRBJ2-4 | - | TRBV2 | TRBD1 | TGTGCCAGCAGTGAAGCGCTCCAGGGGGTAGCCAAAAACATTCAGTACTTC | CASSEALQGVAKNIQYF